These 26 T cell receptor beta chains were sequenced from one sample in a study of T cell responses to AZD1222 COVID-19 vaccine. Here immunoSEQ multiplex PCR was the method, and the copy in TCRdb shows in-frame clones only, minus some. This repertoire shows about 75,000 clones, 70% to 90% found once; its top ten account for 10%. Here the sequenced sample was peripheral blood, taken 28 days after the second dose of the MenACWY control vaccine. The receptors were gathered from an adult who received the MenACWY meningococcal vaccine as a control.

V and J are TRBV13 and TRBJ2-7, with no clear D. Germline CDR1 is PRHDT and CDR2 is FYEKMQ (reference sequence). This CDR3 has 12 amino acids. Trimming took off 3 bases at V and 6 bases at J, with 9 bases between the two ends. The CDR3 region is CASSLGEAEQYF. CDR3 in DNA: TGTGCCAGCAGCTTGGGTGAGGCCGAGCAGTACTTC.

The CDR3 here is CASSSEGRSVEAFF. The CDR3 DNA reads as TGTGCCAGCAGCTCAGAGGGGAGATCGGTCGAAGCTTTCTTT. J is TRBJ1-1 and V is TRBV7-9; maybe TRBD1 (5 bases). CDR1 and CDR2 from the germline V gene are SEHNR and FQNEAQ (reference sequence). The CDR3 loop spans 14 amino acids. The V gene lost 4 bases and the J gene lost 8 bases, with 17 bases spanning the gap.

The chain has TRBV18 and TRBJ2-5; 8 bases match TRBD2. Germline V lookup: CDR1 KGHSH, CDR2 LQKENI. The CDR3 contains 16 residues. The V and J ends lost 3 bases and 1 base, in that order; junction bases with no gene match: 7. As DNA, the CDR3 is TGTGCCAGCTCACCGGAGAGGACTAGCCTCCAAGAGACCCAGTACTTC. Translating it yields CASSPERTSLQETQYF.

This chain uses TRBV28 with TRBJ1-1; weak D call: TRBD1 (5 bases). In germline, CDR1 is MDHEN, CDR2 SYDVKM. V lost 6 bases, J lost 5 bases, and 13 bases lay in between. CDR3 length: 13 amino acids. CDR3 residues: CASSIPPGTEAFF. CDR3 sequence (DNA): TGTGCCAGCAGCATCCCTCCAGGGACTGAAGCTTTCTTT.

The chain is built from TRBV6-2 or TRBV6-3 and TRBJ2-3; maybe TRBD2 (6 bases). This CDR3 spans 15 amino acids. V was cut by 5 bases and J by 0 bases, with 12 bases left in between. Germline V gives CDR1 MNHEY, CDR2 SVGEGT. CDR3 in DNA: TGTGCCAGCAGTCCGCGGGGTACTAGCACAGATACGCAGTATTTT. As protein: CASSPRGTSTDTQYF.

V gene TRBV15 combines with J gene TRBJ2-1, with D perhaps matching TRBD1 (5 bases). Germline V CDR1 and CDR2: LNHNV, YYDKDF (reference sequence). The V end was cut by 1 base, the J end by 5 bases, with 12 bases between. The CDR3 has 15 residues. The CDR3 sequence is CATSRGGTLNNEQFF. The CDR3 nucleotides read TGTGCCACCAGCAGAGGGGGCACTCTAAACAATGAGCAGTTCTTC.

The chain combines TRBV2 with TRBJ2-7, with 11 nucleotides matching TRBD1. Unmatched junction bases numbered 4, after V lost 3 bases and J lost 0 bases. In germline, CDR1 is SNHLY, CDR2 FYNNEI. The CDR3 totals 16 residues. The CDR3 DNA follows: TGTGCCAGCAGTGAGGGGACAGGGGGTTACTCCTACGAGCAGTACTTC. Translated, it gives CASSEGTGGYSYEQYF.

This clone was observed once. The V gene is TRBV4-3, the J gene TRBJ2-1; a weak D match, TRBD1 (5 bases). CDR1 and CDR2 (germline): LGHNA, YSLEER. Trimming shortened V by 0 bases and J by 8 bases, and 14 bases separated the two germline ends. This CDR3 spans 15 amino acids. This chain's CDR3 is CASSQDWLGRYEQFF. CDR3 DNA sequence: TGCGCCAGCAGCCAAGATTGGCTGGGGCGGTATGAGCAGTTCTTC.

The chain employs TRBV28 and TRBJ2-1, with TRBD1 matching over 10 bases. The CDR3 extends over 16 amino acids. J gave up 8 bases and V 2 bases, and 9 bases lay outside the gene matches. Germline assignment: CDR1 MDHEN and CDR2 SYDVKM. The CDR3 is CASSLTGTGVWDEQFF. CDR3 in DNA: TGTGCCAGCAGTTTAACCGGGACAGGGGTTTGGGATGAGCAGTTCTTC.

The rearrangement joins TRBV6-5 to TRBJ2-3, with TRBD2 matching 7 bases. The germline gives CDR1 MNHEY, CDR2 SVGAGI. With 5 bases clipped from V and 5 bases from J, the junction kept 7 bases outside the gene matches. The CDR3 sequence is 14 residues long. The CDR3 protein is CASSRGLHRDTQYF. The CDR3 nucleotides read TGTGCCAGCAGTAGGGGACTACACAGAGATACGCAGTATTTT.

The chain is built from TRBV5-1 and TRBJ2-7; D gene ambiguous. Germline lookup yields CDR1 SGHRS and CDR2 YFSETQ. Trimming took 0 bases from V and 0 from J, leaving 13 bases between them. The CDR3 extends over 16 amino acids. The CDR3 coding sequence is TGCGCCAGCAGCTTGGTGGCCAGGCCGAGCTCCTACGAGCAGTACTTC. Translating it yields CASSLVARPSSYEQYF. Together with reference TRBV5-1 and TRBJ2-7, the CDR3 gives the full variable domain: KAGVTQTPRYLIKTRGQQVTLSCSPISGHRSVSWYQQTPGQGLQFLFEYFSETQRNKGNFPGRFSGRQFSNSRSEMNVSTLELGDSALYLCASSLVARPSSYEQYFGPGTRLTVT.

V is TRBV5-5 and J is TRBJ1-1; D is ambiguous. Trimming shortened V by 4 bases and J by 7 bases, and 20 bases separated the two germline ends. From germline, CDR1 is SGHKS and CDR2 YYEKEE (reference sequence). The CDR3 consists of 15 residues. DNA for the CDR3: TGTGCCAGCAGCATTGAGGCCCGTCAGAGGGATGAAGCTTTCTTT. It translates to CASSIEARQRDEAFF.

DNA of the CDR3: TGTGCCTGCCGTTCGTATAGCAATCAGCCCCAGCATTTT. Protein: CACRSYSNQPQHF. The V call is TRBV19, the J call TRBJ1-5; D remains unclear. The CDR3 consists of 13 residues. Deletions cut 11 bases from V and 0 bases from J, with 11 bases between. The germline CDR1 and CDR2 sequences are LNHDA and SQIVND (reference sequence).

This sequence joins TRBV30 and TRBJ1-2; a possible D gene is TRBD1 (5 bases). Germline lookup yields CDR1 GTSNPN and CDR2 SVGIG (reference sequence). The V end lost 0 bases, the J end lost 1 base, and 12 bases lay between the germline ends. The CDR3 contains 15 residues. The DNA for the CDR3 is TGTGCCTGGAGTGTATTACAGGTCATTAACTATGGCTACACCTTC. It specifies CAWSVLQVINYGYTF.

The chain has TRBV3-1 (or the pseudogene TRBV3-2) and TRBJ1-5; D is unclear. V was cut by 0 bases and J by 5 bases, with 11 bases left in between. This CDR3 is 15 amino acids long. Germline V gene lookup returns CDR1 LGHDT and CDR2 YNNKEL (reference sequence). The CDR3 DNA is TGTGCCAGCAGCCAAGACCCAACAAGGGATCAGCCCCAGCATTTT. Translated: CASSQDPTRDQPQHF.

The CDR3 coding sequence is TGCGCCAGCAGCTCCAGACTGAACACCGGGGAGCTGTTTTTT. It is translated as CASSSRLNTGELFF. V and J are TRBV4-1 and TRBJ2-2; no clear D gene. Germline values: CDR1 MGHRA, CDR2 YSYEKL. The V gene lost 5 bases and the J gene lost 1 base, with 8 bases spanning the gap. The CDR3 consists of 14 residues.

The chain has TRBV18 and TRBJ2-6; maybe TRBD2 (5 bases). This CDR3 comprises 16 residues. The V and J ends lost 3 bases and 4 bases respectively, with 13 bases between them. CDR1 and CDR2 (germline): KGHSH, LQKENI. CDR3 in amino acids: CASSPVPGSGANVLTF. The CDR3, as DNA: TGTGCCAGCTCACCCGTTCCGGGGTCGGGGGCCAACGTCCTGACTTTC.

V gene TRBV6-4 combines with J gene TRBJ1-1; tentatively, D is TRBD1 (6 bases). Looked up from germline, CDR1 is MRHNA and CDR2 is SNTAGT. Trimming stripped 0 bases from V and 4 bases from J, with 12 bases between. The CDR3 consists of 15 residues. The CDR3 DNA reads TGTGCCAGCAGTGACTCAGGGGGGCGAGGCACTGAAGCTTTCTTT. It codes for CASSDSGGRGTEAFF.

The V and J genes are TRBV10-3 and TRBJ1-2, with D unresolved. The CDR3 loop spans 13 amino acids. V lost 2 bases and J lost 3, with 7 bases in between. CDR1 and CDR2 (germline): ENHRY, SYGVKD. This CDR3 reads CAISEPGYYGYTF. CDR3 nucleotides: TGTGCCATCAGTGAGCCGGGCTACTATGGCTACACCTTC.

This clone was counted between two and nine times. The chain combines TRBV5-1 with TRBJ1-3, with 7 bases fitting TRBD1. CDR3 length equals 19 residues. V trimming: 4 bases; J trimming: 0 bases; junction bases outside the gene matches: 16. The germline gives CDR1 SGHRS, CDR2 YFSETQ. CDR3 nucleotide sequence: TGCGCCAGCAGCCCACTTGCACCCGGGGACAGTAGCTCTGGAAACACCATATATTTT. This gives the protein CASSPLAPGDSSSGNTIYF.

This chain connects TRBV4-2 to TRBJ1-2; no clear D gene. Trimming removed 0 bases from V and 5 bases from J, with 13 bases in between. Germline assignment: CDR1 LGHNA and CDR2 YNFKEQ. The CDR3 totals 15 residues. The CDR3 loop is CASSQDLNAPYGYTF. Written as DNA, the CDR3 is TGTGCCAGCAGCCAAGATTTGAACGCCCCATATGGCTACACCTTC.

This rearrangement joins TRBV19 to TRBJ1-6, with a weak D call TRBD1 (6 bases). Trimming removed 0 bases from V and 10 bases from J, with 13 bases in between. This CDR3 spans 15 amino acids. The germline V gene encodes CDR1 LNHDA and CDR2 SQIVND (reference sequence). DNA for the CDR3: TGTGCCAGTAGTATAGATTCAGGGACAAACTCACCCCTCCACTTT. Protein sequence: CASSIDSGTNSPLHF.

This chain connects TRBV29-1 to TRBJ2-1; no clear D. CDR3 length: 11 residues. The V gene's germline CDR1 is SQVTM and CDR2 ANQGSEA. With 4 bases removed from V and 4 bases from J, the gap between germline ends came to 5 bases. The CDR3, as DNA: TGCAGCGTTGGGTGGTACAATGAGCAGTTCTTC. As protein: CSVGWYNEQFF.

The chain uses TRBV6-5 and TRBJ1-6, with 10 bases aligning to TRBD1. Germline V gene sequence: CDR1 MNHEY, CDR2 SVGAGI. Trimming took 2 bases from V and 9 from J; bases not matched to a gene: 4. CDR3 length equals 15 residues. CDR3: CASSYVGQGTSPLHF. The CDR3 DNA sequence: TGTGCCAGCAGTTACGTGGGACAGGGGACTTCACCCCTCCACTTT.

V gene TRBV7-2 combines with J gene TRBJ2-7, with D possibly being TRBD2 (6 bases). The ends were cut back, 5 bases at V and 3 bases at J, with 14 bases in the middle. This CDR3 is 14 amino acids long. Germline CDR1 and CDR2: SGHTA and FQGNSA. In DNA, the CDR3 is TGTGCCAGCAGCCTCGGGGGTACCTACTACGAGCAGTACTTC. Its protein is CASSLGGTYYEQYF.

The CDR3 loop reads CASSLDGGAAGTEAFF. The CDR3 DNA sequence: TGCGCCAGCAGCTTGGATGGGGGGGCAGCTGGCACTGAAGCTTTCTTT. The rearrangement uses TRBV5-1 and TRBJ1-1, with D perhaps matching TRBD1 (6 bases). This CDR3 comprises 16 residues. V lost 0 bases and J lost 4, with 16 bases in between. CDR1 and CDR2 from the germline V gene are SGHRS and YFSETQ.